These 18 T cell receptor beta chains came from one sample sequenced in a study of T cell responses to AZD1222 COVID-19 vaccine. Clones were sequenced by immunoSEQ multiplex PCR, and TCRdb holds only the in-frame ones, with some missing. The sample records approximately 130,000 clones, about nine tenths being singletons. Sequences were derived from peripheral blood, sampled on day 0 of AZD1222 vaccination. The receptors stem from an adult in good health.

The chain joins TRBV19 to TRBJ2-5; D remains ambiguous. Trimming took 1 base from V and 3 from J, leaving 6 bases between them. Looked up from germline, CDR1 is LNHDA and CDR2 is SQIVND (reference sequence). CDR3 length: 13 amino acids. The CDR3 loop reads CASSIGDKETQYF. In DNA form, the CDR3 reads TGTGCCAGTAGTATAGGTGACAAAGAGACCCAGTACTTC.

The genes are TRBV27 and TRBJ1-2, with a tentative D call TRBD1 (5 bases). The CDR3 runs to 16 residues. V was shortened by 0 bases and J by 5 bases, with 16 bases between the two germline ends. Germline assignment: CDR1 MNHEY and CDR2 SMNVEV (reference sequence). The CDR3 DNA reads as TGTGCCAGCAGTTTATCTGGGGGACCCGCCTTTTATGGCTACACCTTC. It codes for CASSLSGGPAFYGYTF.

The chain links TRBV19 to TRBJ2-1, with TRBD2 matching over 8 bases. Germline trimming cut 1 base from V and 0 bases from J; bases unmatched to any gene: 5. Germline lookup yields CDR1 LNHDA and CDR2 SQIVND (reference sequence). The CDR3 runs 17 residues. CDR3 DNA sequence: TGTGCCAGTAGTATAGGGCTCAGCGGGAGCTCCTACAATGAGCAGTTCTTC. Its translation: CASSIGLSGSSYNEQFF.

This clone has just one count. The V and J genes are TRBV4-3 and TRBJ2-2; no definite D call. Per germline, CDR1 LGHNA and CDR2 YSLEER. The CDR3 has 17 residues. V lost 0 bases to trimming and J lost 1 base, with 12 bases between them. CDR3 DNA: TGCGCCAGCAGCCAAGAACGGTCGAGAGTGAACACCGGGGAGCTGTTTTTT. Amino acids: CASSQERSRVNTGELFF.

The rearrangement links TRBV4-3 to TRBJ2-2; 12 positions agree with TRBD2. V was clipped by 1 base and J by 6 bases; unmatched bases: 6. CDR3 length: 17 residues. From germline, CDR1 is LGHNA and CDR2 YSLEER. CDR3 sequence (DNA): TGCGCCAGCAGCCAAGCCCAACTAGCGGGAGGATCCGGGGAGCTGTTTTTT. It is translated as CASSQAQLAGGSGELFF.

The rearrangement uses TRBV11-2 and TRBJ2-7, with D possibly TRBD2 on 7 matching bases. The CDR3 is 15 residues long. V lost 7 bases, J lost 0 bases, and 16 bases lay in between. Germline loops: CDR1 SGHAT, CDR2 FQNNGV. The CDR3 spells CASTREAGASYEQYF. The DNA for the CDR3 is TGTGCCAGCACCCGAGAGGCGGGGGCCTCCTACGAGCAGTACTTC.

The chain uses TRBV5-6 and TRBJ1-5; no clear D. CDR1 SGHDT and CDR2 YYEEEE come from the germline V gene. Trimming pared 4 bases from V and 4 bases from J, leaving 15 bases between. The CDR3 totals 15 residues. CDR3 sequence reads: CASSPWRPQNQPQHF. The CDR3 DNA is TGTGCCAGCAGCCCATGGAGGCCACAAAATCAGCCCCAGCATTTT.

The chain carries TRBV2 and TRBJ2-1; the match to TRBD2 covers 8 bases. V lost 6 bases, J lost 3 bases, and 4 bases stayed unmatched. Germline V gene sequence: CDR1 SNHLY, CDR2 FYNNEI. There are 14 residues in the CDR3. The CDR3 nucleotides are TGTGCCAGCAGCGGGACTAGGGGCTACAATGAGCAGTTCTTC. As protein: CASSGTRGYNEQFF.

The chain combines TRBV12-3 or TRBV12-4 with TRBJ1-2; no reliable D call. V shed 4 bases and J shed 8 bases, with 14 bases lying between them. The CDR3 sequence is 13 residues long. The CDR3 nucleotides read TGTGCCAGCAGTTCAGGTCCCTTGGGGGGCTACACCTTC. Its translation is CASSSGPLGGYTF.

The chain recombines TRBV7-9 with TRBJ2-1, with TRBD1 identical over 9 bases. After removal of 6 bases from V and 4 bases from J, the junction contained 10 bases not matched to a gene. This CDR3 is 16 amino acids long. Germline CDR1 and CDR2: SEHNR and FQNEAQ (reference sequence). For the CDR3, the DNA is TGTGCCAGCAGATGGACCGGGACAGGGCCTTACAATGAGCAGTTCTTC. It encodes CASRWTGTGPYNEQFF.

The chain has TRBV28 and TRBJ2-5; tentative D call: TRBD1 (5 bases). Germline-derived CDR1 and CDR2 are MDHEN and SYDVKM. The length of the CDR3 is 13 residues. V was pared by 8 bases and J by 4 bases, with 14 bases between. DNA of the CDR3: TGTGCCAGCGCTGGCAGGGCCTCAGAGACCCAGTACTTC. As protein: CASAGRASETQYF.

V is TRBV7-9 and J is TRBJ1-6; weak D call: TRBD1 (5 bases). Germline CDR1 SEHNR, CDR2 FQNEAQ (reference sequence). The CDR3 has 14 residues. The V and J ends lost 5 bases and 3 bases respectively, with 8 bases between them. The CDR3 sequence is CASSTGGYNSPLHF. The CDR3 region has the DNA TGTGCCAGCAGCACGGGGGGCTATAATTCACCCCTCCACTTT.

The chain has TRBV5-4 and TRBJ2-7; TRBD1 agrees at 7 bases. The V gene end was trimmed by 3 bases and the J gene end by 6 bases; junction bases not matched to a gene: 12. The CDR3 runs to 15 residues. CDR1 and CDR2 (germline): SGHNT, YYREEE (reference sequence). In DNA, the CDR3 is TGTGCCAGCAGCTCGAAGCAGGGGGTTGGTTCCGAGCAGTACTTC. It yields the protein CASSSKQGVGSEQYF.

The count of this clone is one. V gene TRBV2 combines with J gene TRBJ1-6; D uncertain. CDR3 length equals 13 residues. CDR1 is SNHLY, CDR2 FYNNEI, per germline. Between the trimmed V and J ends, which lost 8 bases and 6 bases, there was a span of 11 bases. This CDR3 reads CASCIESNSPLHF. The DNA of the CDR3 is TGTGCCAGCTGTATTGAGTCTAATTCACCCCTCCACTTT.

The genes are TRBV5-1 and TRBJ2-1; TRBD2 matches at 11 bases. The CDR3 totals 15 residues. Unmatched junction bases numbered 6, after V lost 4 bases and J lost 6 bases. Germline CDR1 SGHRS, CDR2 YFSETQ. Here the CDR3 reads CASSLSGRALNEQFF. CDR3 bases: TGCGCCAGCAGCCTTAGCGGGAGGGCCCTCAATGAGCAGTTCTTC.

CDR3 coding DNA: TGCGCCAGCAGCCAAGATTGGTACAATGAGCAGTTCTTC. Translation gives CASSQDWYNEQFF. The chain links TRBV4-3 to TRBJ2-1; D not resolved. Germline CDR1 is LGHNA and CDR2 is YSLEER. The CDR3 is 13 amino acids. The V end lost 0 bases, the J end lost 4 bases, and 4 bases lay between the germline ends.

This clone was detected once. This chain's CDR3 is CASSLGRLPDTQYF. The CDR3 coding sequence is TGCGCCAGCAGCTTGGGACGGCTCCCAGATACGCAGTATTTT. This chain connects TRBV5-1 to TRBJ2-3; no clear D gene. The CDR3 extends over 14 amino acids. Germline CDR1 reads SGHRS; CDR2 reads YFSETQ. The ends were cut back, 0 bases at V and 4 bases at J, with 9 bases in the middle.

The chain couples TRBV28 to TRBJ2-7; maybe TRBD1 (6 bases). V was cut by 5 bases and J by 2 bases, with 22 bases left in between. Germline V lookup: CDR1 MDHEN, CDR2 SYDVKM. The CDR3 consists of 17 residues. In DNA, the CDR3 is TGTGCCAGCAGTCCTAGCAGGGGACGACTACTGACCTACGAGCAGTACTTC. Translated, it gives CASSPSRGRLLTYEQYF.